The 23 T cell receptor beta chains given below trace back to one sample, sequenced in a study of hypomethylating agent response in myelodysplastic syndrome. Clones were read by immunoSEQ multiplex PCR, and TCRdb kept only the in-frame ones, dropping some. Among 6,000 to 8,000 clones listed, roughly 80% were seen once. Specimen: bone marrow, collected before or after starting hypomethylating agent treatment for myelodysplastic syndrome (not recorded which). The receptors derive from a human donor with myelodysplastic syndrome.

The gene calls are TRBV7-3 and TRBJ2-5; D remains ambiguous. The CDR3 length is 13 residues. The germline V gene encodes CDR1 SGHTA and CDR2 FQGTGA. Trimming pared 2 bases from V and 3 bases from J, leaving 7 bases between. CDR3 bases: TGTGCCAGCAGCTTAGATAACGAAGAGACCCAGTACTTC. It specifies CASSLDNEETQYF.

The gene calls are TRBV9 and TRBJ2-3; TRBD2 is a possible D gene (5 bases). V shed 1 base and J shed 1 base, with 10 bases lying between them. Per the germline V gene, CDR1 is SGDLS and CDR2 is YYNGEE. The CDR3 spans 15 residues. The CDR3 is CASSVSPLGTDTQYF. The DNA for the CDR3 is TGTGCCAGCAGCGTATCCCCACTAGGCACAGATACGCAGTATTTT.

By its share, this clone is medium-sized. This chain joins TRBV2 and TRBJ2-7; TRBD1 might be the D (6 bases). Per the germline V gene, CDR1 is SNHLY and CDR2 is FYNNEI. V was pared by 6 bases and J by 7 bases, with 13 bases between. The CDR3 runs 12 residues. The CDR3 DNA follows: TGTGCCAGCAGCCCGGGACAAAAGGAGCAGTACTTC. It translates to CASSPGQKEQYF.

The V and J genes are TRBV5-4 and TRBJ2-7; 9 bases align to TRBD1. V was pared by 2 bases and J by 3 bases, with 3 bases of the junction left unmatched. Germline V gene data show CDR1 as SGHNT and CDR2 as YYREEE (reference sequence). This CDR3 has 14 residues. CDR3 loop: CASSFPGQGYEQYF. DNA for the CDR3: TGTGCCAGCAGCTTTCCGGGACAGGGCTACGAGCAGTACTTC.

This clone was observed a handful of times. The CDR3 sequence: CSVPIQGDNTEAFF. In DNA, the CDR3 is TGCAGCGTTCCTATACAGGGGGATAACACTGAAGCTTTCTTT. The rearrangement uses TRBV29-1 and TRBJ1-1; 8 bases align to TRBD1. V was clipped by 5 bases and J by 2 bases; unmatched bases: 7. The germline gives CDR1 SQVTM, CDR2 ANQGSEA. The CDR3 extends over 14 amino acids.

The CDR3 loop reads CASSSPMAESDEQYF. The DNA for the CDR3 is TGTGCCAGCAGCTCGCCTATGGCGGAATCTGACGAGCAGTACTTC. This chain joins TRBV7-2 and TRBJ2-7, with D hard to call. The germline V gene has CDR1 SGHTA and CDR2 FQGNSA. This CDR3 is built from 15 residues. The ends were cut back, 4 bases at V and 5 bases at J, with 18 bases in the middle.

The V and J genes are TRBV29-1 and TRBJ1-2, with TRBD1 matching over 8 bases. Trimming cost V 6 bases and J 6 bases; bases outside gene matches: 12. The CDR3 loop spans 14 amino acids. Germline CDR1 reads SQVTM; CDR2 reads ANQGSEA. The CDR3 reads CSVLTGTGGDGYTF. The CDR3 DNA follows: TGCAGCGTCCTCACCGGGACAGGTGGTGATGGCTACACCTTC.

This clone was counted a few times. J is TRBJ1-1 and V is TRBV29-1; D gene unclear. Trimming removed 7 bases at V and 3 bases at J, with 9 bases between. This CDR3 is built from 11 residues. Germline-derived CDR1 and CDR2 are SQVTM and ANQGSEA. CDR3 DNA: TGCAGCGCCCTGAGGGACACTGAAGCTTTCTTT. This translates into CSALRDTEAFF.

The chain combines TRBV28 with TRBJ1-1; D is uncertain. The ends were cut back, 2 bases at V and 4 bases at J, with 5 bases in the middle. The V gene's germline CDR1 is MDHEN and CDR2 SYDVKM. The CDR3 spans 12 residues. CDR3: CASSLGFTEAFF. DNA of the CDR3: TGTGCCAGCAGTTTAGGATTCACTGAAGCTTTCTTT.

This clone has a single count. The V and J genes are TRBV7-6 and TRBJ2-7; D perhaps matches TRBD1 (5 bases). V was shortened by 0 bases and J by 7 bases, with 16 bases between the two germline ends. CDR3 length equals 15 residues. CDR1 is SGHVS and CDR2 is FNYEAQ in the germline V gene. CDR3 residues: CASSLAGASLEEQYF. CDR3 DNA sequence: TGTGCCAGCAGCTTAGCAGGGGCCTCTCTGGAGGAGCAGTACTTC.

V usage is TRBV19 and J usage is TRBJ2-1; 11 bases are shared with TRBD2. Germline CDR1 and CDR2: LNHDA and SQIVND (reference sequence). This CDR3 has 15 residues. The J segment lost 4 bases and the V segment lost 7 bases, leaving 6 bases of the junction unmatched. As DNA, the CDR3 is TGTGCCAGTACCCCGGGACTAGCGGTATACAATGAGCAGTTCTTC. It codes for CASTPGLAVYNEQFF.

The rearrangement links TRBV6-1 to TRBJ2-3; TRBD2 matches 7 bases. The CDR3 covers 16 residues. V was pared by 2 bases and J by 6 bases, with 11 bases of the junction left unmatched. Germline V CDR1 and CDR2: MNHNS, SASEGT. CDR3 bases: TGTGCCAGCAGTGAATTTGTTCGGGAGGCGGGGGATACGCAGTATTTT. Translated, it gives CASSEFVREAGDTQYF.

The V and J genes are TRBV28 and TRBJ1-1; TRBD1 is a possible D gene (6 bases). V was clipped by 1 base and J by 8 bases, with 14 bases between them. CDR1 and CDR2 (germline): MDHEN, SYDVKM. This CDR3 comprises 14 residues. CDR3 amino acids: CASSLSTRTDEAFF. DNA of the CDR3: TGTGCCAGCAGTTTATCAACTAGGACAGACGAAGCTTTCTTT.

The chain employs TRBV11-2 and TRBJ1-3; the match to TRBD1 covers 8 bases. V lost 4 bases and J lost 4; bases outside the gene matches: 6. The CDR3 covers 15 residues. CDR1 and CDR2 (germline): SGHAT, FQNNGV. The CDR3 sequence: CASSWTGNRGNTIYF. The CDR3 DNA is TGTGCCAGCAGCTGGACAGGGAACAGGGGAAACACCATATATTTT.

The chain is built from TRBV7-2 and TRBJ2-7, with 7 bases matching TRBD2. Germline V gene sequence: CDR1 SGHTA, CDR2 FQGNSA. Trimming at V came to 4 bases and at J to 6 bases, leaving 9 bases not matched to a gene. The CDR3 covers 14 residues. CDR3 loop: CASSSGGFGLEQYF. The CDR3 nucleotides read TGTGCCAGCAGCTCCGGGGGGTTTGGCCTCGAGCAGTACTTC.

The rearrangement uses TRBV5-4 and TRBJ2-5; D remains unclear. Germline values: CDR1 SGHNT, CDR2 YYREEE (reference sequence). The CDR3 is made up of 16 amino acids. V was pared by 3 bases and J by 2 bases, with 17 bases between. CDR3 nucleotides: TGTGCCAGCAGCTCCCCCGGACGAACAGATCAAGAGACCCAGTACTTC. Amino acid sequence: CASSSPGRTDQETQYF.

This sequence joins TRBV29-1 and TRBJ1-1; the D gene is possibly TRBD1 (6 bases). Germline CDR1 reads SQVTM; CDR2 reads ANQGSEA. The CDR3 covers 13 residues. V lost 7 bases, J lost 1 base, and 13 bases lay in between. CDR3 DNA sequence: TGCAGCGCTGGGAAACAGGGGAACACTGAAGCTTTCTTT. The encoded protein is CSAGKQGNTEAFF.

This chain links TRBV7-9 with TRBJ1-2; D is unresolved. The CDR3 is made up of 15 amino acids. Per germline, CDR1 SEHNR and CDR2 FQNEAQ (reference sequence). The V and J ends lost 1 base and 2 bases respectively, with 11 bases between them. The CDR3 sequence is CASSLEVSLNYGYTF. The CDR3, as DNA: TGTGCCAGCAGCTTAGAGGTCAGCTTGAACTATGGCTACACCTTC.

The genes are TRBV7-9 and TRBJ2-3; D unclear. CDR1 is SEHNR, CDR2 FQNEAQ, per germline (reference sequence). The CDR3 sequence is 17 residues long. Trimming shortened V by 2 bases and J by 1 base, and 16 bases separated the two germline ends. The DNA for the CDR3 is TGTGCCAGCAGCTTAATTCCGGTGGCTAGTGGCACAGATACGCAGTATTTT. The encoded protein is CASSLIPVASGTDTQYF.

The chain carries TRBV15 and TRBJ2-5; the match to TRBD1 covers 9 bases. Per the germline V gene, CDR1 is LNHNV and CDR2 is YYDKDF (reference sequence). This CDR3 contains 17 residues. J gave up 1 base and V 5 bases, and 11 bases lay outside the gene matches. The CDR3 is CATSGTTGGEGQETQYF. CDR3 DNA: TGTGCCACCAGCGGAACAACAGGGGGCGAGGGCCAAGAGACCCAGTACTTC.

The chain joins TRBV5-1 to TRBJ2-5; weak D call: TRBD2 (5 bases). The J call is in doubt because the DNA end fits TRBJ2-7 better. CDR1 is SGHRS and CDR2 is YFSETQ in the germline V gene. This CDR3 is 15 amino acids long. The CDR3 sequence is CASSLGRNGLGEQYF. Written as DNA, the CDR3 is TGCGCCAGCAGCTTGGGCAGGAACGGACTCGGCGAGCAGTACTTC.

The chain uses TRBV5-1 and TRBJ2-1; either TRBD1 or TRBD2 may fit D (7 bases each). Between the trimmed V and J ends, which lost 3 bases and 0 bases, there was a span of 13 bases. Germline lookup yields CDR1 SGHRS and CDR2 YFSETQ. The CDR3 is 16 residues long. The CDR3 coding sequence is TGCGCCAGCAGCTCAGGGGGGGGGAGCTCCTACAATGAGCAGTTCTTC. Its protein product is CASSSGGGSSYNEQFF.

The CDR3 bases are TGTGCCAGCAGCTTTTCCAGGGGGCTGGGGGAGCAGTACTTC. Translated: CASSFSRGLGEQYF. The chain combines TRBV5-4 with TRBJ2-7; TRBD1 matches 8 bases. The ends lost 2 bases at V and 7 bases at J; junction bases unmatched: 8. Germline-derived CDR1 and CDR2 are SGHNT and YYREEE (reference sequence). The CDR3 sequence is 14 residues long.